This is a list of T cell receptor beta chains from one sample in a study of early T cells in non-severe SARS-CoV-2 infection. Each CDR3 protein gets one entry after TCRdb re-called the 5' RACE reads with MiXCR. In the table there are roughly 45,000 distinct CDR3 sequences, around 4% of which are singletons. Sequencing was done on a sample of whole blood. These receptors were collected from an adult who was a healthcare worker with PCR-confirmed SARS-CoV-2 infection or an uninfected control (not recorded which). Each CDR3 is given with its conserved first and last residue. A D gene is named only where the DNA matches it firmly. Not all rows give a size; the values are once, few, many and, for expanded clones, a class.

v_gene: TRBV18; j_gene: TRBJ2-1; d_gene: .; abundance: .; CDR3nt: TGTGCCAGCTCACCACTTGAGGACGGGGAGCAGTTCTTC; CDR3aa: CASSPLEDGEQFF
v_gene: TRBV7-2; j_gene: TRBJ2-3; d_gene: .; abundance: many; CDR3nt: TGTGCCAGCAGCGGATTCGCAGATACGCAGTATTTT; CDR3aa: CASSGFADTQYF
v_gene: TRBV6-5; j_gene: TRBJ2-2; d_gene: .; abundance: many; CDR3nt: TGTGCCAGCAGTTACGATAGGGAGCTGTTTTTT; CDR3aa: CASSYDRELFF
v_gene: TRBV10-2; j_gene: TRBJ2-2; d_gene: .; abundance: many; CDR3nt: TGCGCCAGCAGTTGGATGGGGGGCACCGGGGAGCTGTTTTTT; CDR3aa: CASSWMGGTGELFF
v_gene: TRBV7-2; j_gene: TRBJ1-1; d_gene: .; abundance: many; CDR3nt: TGTGCCAGCAGCTCTAGCGGGGGAACTGAAGCTTTCTTT; CDR3aa: CASSSSGGTEAFF
v_gene: TRBV7-9; j_gene: TRBJ2-1; d_gene: .; abundance: many; CDR3nt: TGTGCCAGCAGCTTAGGAGCAGGGTCTAGGAATGAGCAGTTCTTC; CDR3aa: CASSLGAGSRNEQFF
v_gene: TRBV7-9; j_gene: TRBJ2-4; d_gene: .; abundance: .; CDR3nt: TGTGCCAGCAGCCCCGGGTGGGAAGGCTTAGCCAAAAACATTCAGTACTTC; CDR3aa: CASSPGWEGLAKNIQYF
v_gene: TRBV29-1; j_gene: TRBJ2-1; d_gene: .; abundance: many; CDR3nt: TGCAGCGTGTTCCAACGAGGACGGGACAATGAGCAGTTCTTC; CDR3aa: CSVFQRGRDNEQFF
v_gene: TRBV6-2/TRBV6-3; j_gene: TRBJ2-3; d_gene: TRBD2; abundance: many; CDR3nt: TGTGCCAGCAGTTACTCGCCCGGGACTAGCGTGGCAGATACGCAGTATTTT; CDR3aa: CASSYSPGTSVADTQYF
v_gene: TRBV7-2; j_gene: TRBJ2-2; d_gene: TRBD2; abundance: many; CDR3nt: TGTGCCAGCAGCCCAGCGGCGGGAGCGCACGGGGAGCTGTTTTTT; CDR3aa: CASSPAAGAHGELFF
v_gene: TRBV2; j_gene: TRBJ2-7; d_gene: TRBD2; abundance: many; CDR3nt: TGTGCCAGCAGCGCAAACCCGGGACTAGCGACCTACGAGCAGTACTTC; CDR3aa: CASSANPGLATYEQYF
v_gene: TRBV18; j_gene: TRBJ2-1; d_gene: .; abundance: many; CDR3nt: TGTGCCAGCTCACCAACGGGGGGCGATGAGCAGTTCTTC; CDR3aa: CASSPTGGDEQFF
v_gene: TRBV10-3; j_gene: TRBJ2-6; d_gene: .; abundance: many; CDR3nt: TGTGCCATCAGTGACCCAGACAGCCGGGGGGCCAACGTCCTGACTTTC; CDR3aa: CAISDPDSRGANVLTF
v_gene: TRBV30; j_gene: TRBJ2-7; d_gene: .; abundance: many; CDR3nt: TGTGCCTGGAGTACGGGCCCCTCCTACGAGCAGTACTTC; CDR3aa: CAWSTGPSYEQYF
v_gene: TRBV5-1; j_gene: TRBJ2-2; d_gene: TRBD2; abundance: .; CDR3nt: TGCGCCAGCAGCTCCGGGACTAGCGGGAGACAATTGGGGGAGCTGTTTTTT; CDR3aa: CASSSGTSGRQLGELFF
v_gene: TRBV21-1; j_gene: TRBJ2-2; d_gene: .; abundance: many; CDR3nt: TGTGCCAGCAGCAGCCACGCAGGGGGCACCGGGATCGGGGAGCTGTTTTTT; CDR3aa: CASSSHAGGTGIGELFF
v_gene: TRBV10-3; j_gene: TRBJ2-3; d_gene: .; abundance: many; CDR3nt: TGTGCCATCAGTGAATTTACGAGCGGAAAACTCACAGATACGCAGTATTTT; CDR3aa: CAISEFTSGKLTDTQYF
v_gene: TRBV7-9; j_gene: TRBJ2-6; d_gene: .; abundance: many; CDR3nt: TGTGCCAGCAGCTCCGGACAGCTGCGGGCCAACGTCCTGACTTTC; CDR3aa: CASSSGQLRANVLTF
v_gene: TRBV7-9; j_gene: TRBJ2-3; d_gene: TRBD2; abundance: .; CDR3nt: TGTGCCAGCAGCTCGGGACTAGCGGGCGCGACAGATACGCAGTATTTT; CDR3aa: CASSSGLAGATDTQYF
v_gene: TRBV20-1; j_gene: TRBJ2-1; d_gene: TRBD2; abundance: many; CDR3nt: TGCAGTGCTAGTCCCGGGGGGGCCAGGGAGCAGTTCTTC; CDR3aa: CSASPGGAREQFF
v_gene: TRBV12-3/TRBV12-4; j_gene: TRBJ1-4; d_gene: .; abundance: many; CDR3nt: TGTGCCAGCAGAGCCACAGGGAATGAAAAACTGTTTTTT; CDR3aa: CASRATGNEKLFF
v_gene: TRBV15; j_gene: TRBJ2-7; d_gene: .; abundance: .; CDR3nt: TGTGCCACCAGCAGGGACAACAACTACGAGCAGTACTTC; CDR3aa: CATSRDNNYEQYF
v_gene: TRBV27; j_gene: TRBJ1-3; d_gene: TRBD1; abundance: many; CDR3nt: TGTGCCAGCAGTTTATGGGACAGCCTTTGGCGGAACACCATATATTTT; CDR3aa: CASSLWDSLWRNTIYF
v_gene: TRBV15; j_gene: TRBJ2-1; d_gene: TRBD2; abundance: many; CDR3nt: TGTGCCACCAGGCAGCACCCACCGGGACTAGCAGTATACAATGAGCAGTTCTTC; CDR3aa: CATRQHPPGLAVYNEQFF
v_gene: TRBV20-1; j_gene: TRBJ2-1; d_gene: TRBD1; abundance: many; CDR3nt: TGCAGTCCCAGGGGAGGGACAGGGGATGAGCAGTTCTTC; CDR3aa: CSPRGGTGDEQFF
v_gene: TRBV20-1; j_gene: TRBJ2-5; d_gene: .; abundance: once; CDR3nt: TGCAGTGCTATCGCCGAAGAGACCCAGTACTTC; CDR3aa: CSAIAEETQYF
v_gene: TRBV5-6; j_gene: TRBJ2-5; d_gene: .; abundance: many; CDR3nt: TGTGCCAGCAGCCTAGGAGGGGTTGGAGAGACCCAGTACTTC; CDR3aa: CASSLGGVGETQYF
v_gene: TRBV3-1; j_gene: TRBJ2-2; d_gene: .; abundance: many; CDR3nt: TGTGCCAGCAAGTACGGGGAAAACACCGGGGAGCTGTTTTTT; CDR3aa: CASKYGENTGELFF
v_gene: TRBV29-1; j_gene: TRBJ1-3; d_gene: .; abundance: few; CDR3nt: TGCAGCGTGACAGCTAACTCTGGAAACACCATATATTTT; CDR3aa: CSVTANSGNTIYF
v_gene: TRBV29-1; j_gene: TRBJ2-1; d_gene: .; abundance: many; CDR3nt: TGCAGCTATAAATTCTCCTACAATGAGCAGTTCTTC; CDR3aa: CSYKFSYNEQFF
v_gene: TRBV7-2; j_gene: TRBJ2-7; d_gene: .; abundance: few; CDR3nt: TGTGCCAGCAGCTTAAACAGCGGCAACTCCTACGAGCAGTACTTC; CDR3aa: CASSLNSGNSYEQYF
v_gene: TRBV7-9; j_gene: TRBJ1-1; d_gene: .; abundance: many; CDR3nt: TGTGCCAGCAGCTTTGAGACTGAAGCTTTCTTT; CDR3aa: CASSFETEAFF
v_gene: TRBV6-6; j_gene: TRBJ2-7; d_gene: .; abundance: many; CDR3nt: TGTGCCAGCAGTTACTCGGCCGGCTCTGTCTCCTACGAGCAGTACTTC; CDR3aa: CASSYSAGSVSYEQYF
v_gene: TRBV21-1; j_gene: TRBJ1-6; d_gene: .; abundance: .; CDR3nt: TGTGTCAGCAGCAAAGCGGAGGGACAGTATGATTCACCCCTCCACTTT; CDR3aa: CVSSKAEGQYDSPLHF
v_gene: TRBV30; j_gene: TRBJ2-3; d_gene: TRBD1; abundance: few; CDR3nt: TGTGCCTGGACCGGACAGGGGTTGGATACGCAGTATTTT; CDR3aa: CAWTGQGLDTQYF
v_gene: TRBV20-1; j_gene: TRBJ2-7; d_gene: .; abundance: once; CDR3nt: TGCAGTGCTAGAGATTCGTATTCCTACGAGCAGTACTTC; CDR3aa: CSARDSYSYEQYF
v_gene: TRBV11-2; j_gene: TRBJ2-1; d_gene: TRBD2; abundance: many; CDR3nt: TGTGCCAGCAGCCGCGGGACTAGCGCCTACAATGAGCAGTTCTTC; CDR3aa: CASSRGTSAYNEQFF
v_gene: TRBV11-2; j_gene: TRBJ2-3; d_gene: TRBD2; abundance: many; CDR3nt: TGTGCCAGCAGCTTAGGCGCTAGCGGGCCCACAGATACGCAGTATTTT; CDR3aa: CASSLGASGPTDTQYF
v_gene: TRBV29-1; j_gene: TRBJ2-7; d_gene: TRBD1; abundance: few; CDR3nt: TGCAGCCACATCAGGGGGTACTCCTACGAGCAGTACTTC; CDR3aa: CSHIRGYSYEQYF
v_gene: TRBV11-1; j_gene: TRBJ2-1; d_gene: TRBD2; abundance: many; CDR3nt: TGTGCCAGCAGCTCACTAGCGGGCGACGCCTACAATGAGCAGTTCTTC; CDR3aa: CASSSLAGDAYNEQFF
v_gene: TRBV2; j_gene: TRBJ2-7; d_gene: TRBD1; abundance: many; CDR3nt: TGTGCCAGCGGGGGACAGGGGTTTGCCTACGAGCAGTACTTC; CDR3aa: CASGGQGFAYEQYF
v_gene: TRBV6-2/TRBV6-3; j_gene: TRBJ2-1; d_gene: TRBD2; abundance: many; CDR3nt: TGTGCCAGCAGCCCGTGGGGACTAGCGGGAACACCTCCTCGGAGGGATGAGCAGTTCTTC; CDR3aa: CASSPWGLAGTPPRRDEQFF
v_gene: TRBV6-5; j_gene: TRBJ2-1; d_gene: TRBD1; abundance: many; CDR3nt: TGTGCCAGCACCCAAGACAGGGGCACCTACAATGAGCAGTTCTTC; CDR3aa: CASTQDRGTYNEQFF
v_gene: TRBV6-5; j_gene: TRBJ1-2; d_gene: .; abundance: many; CDR3nt: TGTGCCACGGCAGTAAGGAGTGACTATGGCTACACCTTC; CDR3aa: CATAVRSDYGYTF
v_gene: TRBV12-3/TRBV12-4; j_gene: TRBJ1-1; d_gene: .; abundance: many; CDR3nt: TGTGCCAGCAGTTTTCGTGGATCGGGGATTCCCTTCTTT; CDR3aa: CASSFRGSGIPFF
v_gene: TRBV6-1; j_gene: TRBJ2-1; d_gene: TRBD2; abundance: few; CDR3nt: TGTGCCAGCAGAGTAGCGGGGGGCTCCGATGAGCAGTTCTTC; CDR3aa: CASRVAGGSDEQFF
v_gene: TRBV30; j_gene: TRBJ2-7; d_gene: TRBD1; abundance: many; CDR3nt: TGTGCCTGGAGCCAATGGGGCCCGGGACAGGGAAGCAACGAGCAGTACTTC; CDR3aa: CAWSQWGPGQGSNEQYF
v_gene: TRBV19; j_gene: TRBJ2-2; d_gene: .; abundance: few; CDR3nt: TGTGCCAGTAGATCGCAGGGATCACCCGGGGAGCTGTTTTTT; CDR3aa: CASRSQGSPGELFF
v_gene: TRBV29-1; j_gene: TRBJ1-1; d_gene: .; abundance: many; CDR3nt: TGCAGCGTGGCACAGGCGACGAACACTGAAGCTTTCTTT; CDR3aa: CSVAQATNTEAFF
v_gene: TRBV10-1; j_gene: TRBJ1-1; d_gene: .; abundance: few; CDR3nt: TGCGCCAGCAGTGGGAACAGGAACACTGAAGCTTTCTTT; CDR3aa: CASSGNRNTEAFF